What follows are 23 T cell receptor beta chains derived from one specimen sequenced in a study of OX40 agonist ivuxolimab in advanced cancers. Sequencing was performed with immunoSEQ multiplex PCR; in TCRdb, only in-frame clones are kept and a portion is missing. The sample comprises more than 50,000 clones, under 90% of which are singletons, and more than 1.4% rests with the top ten. The sequences come from CD4+ or CD8+ T cells sorted from blood, collected in a trial of the OX40 agonist ivuxolimab. The receptors here all came from an adult with an advanced solid tumor such as melanoma, head and neck, liver or kidney cancer.

The V call is TRBV6-5, the J call TRBJ2-7; D remains ambiguous. The CDR3 has 13 residues. Germline V gene data show CDR1 as MNHEY and CDR2 as SVGAGI. V was cut by 1 base and J by 3 bases, with 7 bases left in between. The CDR3 DNA follows: TGTGCCAGCAGTTACTTAGGTGGCTACGAGCAGTACTTC. Protein: CASSYLGGYEQYF.

This chain connects TRBV6-6 to TRBJ2-2; TRBD1 matches 8 bases. Unmatched junction bases numbered 8, after V lost 10 bases and J lost 4 bases. CDR3 length equals 14 residues. Per the germline V gene, CDR1 is MNHNY and CDR2 is SVGAGI (reference sequence). CDR3 sequence (DNA): TGTGCCACCCTGGACAGGGTGACCACCGGGGAGCTGTTTTTT. Residues: CATLDRVTTGELFF.

The V gene is TRBV7-8, the J gene TRBJ2-1; the D is unclear. V was pared by 3 bases and J by 7 bases, with 10 bases between. CDR3 length: 13 residues. Per the germline V gene, CDR1 is SGHVS and CDR2 is FQNEAQ. The CDR3 DNA reads TGTGCCAGCAGCTTTAGTTGGAATAATGAGCAGTTCTTC. Its protein product is CASSFSWNNEQFF.

The chain uses TRBV5-1 and TRBJ2-3; unclear D gene. Trimming cost V 0 bases and J 1 base, with 12 bases left between them. In germline, CDR1 is SGHRS, CDR2 YFSETQ. CDR3 length equals 16 residues. The CDR3 DNA follows: TGCGCCAGCAGCTTGGCCATCGCCTTTGGCACAGATACGCAGTATTTT. It codes for CASSLAIAFGTDTQYF.

The V and J genes are TRBV7-6 and TRBJ2-2; D may be TRBD2 (6 bases). The CDR3 runs 14 residues. V lost 1 base, J lost 7 bases, and 10 bases lay in between. CDR1 is SGHVS and CDR2 is FNYEAQ in the germline V gene. CDR3 DNA: TGTGCCAGCAGCTTAGGGCAGGGAGGCGGGGAGCTGTTTTTT. The encoded protein is CASSLGQGGGELFF.

This clone has a handful of counts. The same CDR3 is also encoded by other DNA sequences in this sample. The chain has TRBV7-2 and TRBJ1-2; D might be TRBD1 (5 bases). Trimming shortened V by 3 bases and J by 1 base, and 6 bases separated the two germline ends. The germline gives CDR1 SGHTA, CDR2 FQGNSA. This CDR3 region has 13 residues. DNA of the CDR3: TGTGCCAGCAGCTTGGACAATAACTATGGCTACACCTTC. Protein product: CASSLDNNYGYTF. The variable domain in full, completed from reference TRBV7-2 and TRBJ1-2, reads GAGVSQSPSNKVTEKGKDVELRCDPISGHTALYWYRQSLGQGLEFLIYFQGNSAPDKSGLPSDRFSAERTGGSVSTLTIQRTQQEDSAVYLCASSLDNNYGYTFGSGTRLTVV.

The chain has TRBV6-5 and TRBJ2-5, with D maybe TRBD2 (5 bases). Trimming removed 6 bases at V and 8 bases at J, with 19 bases between. Per the germline V gene, CDR1 is MNHEY and CDR2 is SVGAGI. The CDR3 spans 14 residues. In DNA, the CDR3 is TGTGCCAGCAGGATCAGCGGTGGATTGGAAACCCAGTACTTC. Translation: CASRISGGLETQYF.

This chain connects TRBV6-1 to TRBJ2-3, with D possibly TRBD1 on 5 matching bases. Germline lookup yields CDR1 MNHNS and CDR2 SASEGT. The ends were cut back, 6 bases at V and 4 bases at J, with 5 bases in the middle. The CDR3 totals 11 residues. CDR3 in amino acids: CASRTADTQYF. DNA for the CDR3: TGTGCCAGCAGGACAGCAGATACGCAGTATTTT.

The chain combines TRBV5-4 with TRBJ1-4, with D possibly TRBD1 on 6 matching bases. The CDR3 sequence is 14 residues long. Germline V gene data show CDR1 as SGHNT and CDR2 as YYREEE (reference sequence). Deletions cut 1 base from V and 8 bases from J, with 12 bases between. The CDR3 nucleotides are TGTGCCAGCAGCTTGTATGGGGGCCACGAAAAACTGTTTTTT. Amino acid sequence: CASSLYGGHEKLFF.

The rearrangement links TRBV5-6 to TRBJ2-3, with 7 bases aligning to TRBD2. Trimming cost V 0 bases and J 0 bases; bases outside gene matches: 1. This CDR3 contains 15 residues. Germline V gene sequence: CDR1 SGHDT, CDR2 YYEEEE. The DNA of the CDR3 is TGTGCCAGCAGCTTGGGACTAGCTAGCACAGATACGCAGTATTTT. As protein: CASSLGLASTDTQYF.

J is TRBJ1-1 and V is TRBV6-6; D not certain. CDR1 MNHNY and CDR2 SVGAGI come from the germline V gene (reference sequence). The CDR3 runs 12 residues. V lost 4 bases to trimming and J lost 2 bases, with 5 bases between them. The CDR3 bases are TGTGCCAGCAGTTCCCATAACACTGAAGCTTTCTTT. It specifies CASSSHNTEAFF.

The rearrangement joins TRBV7-2 to TRBJ2-1; D is perhaps TRBD2 (6 bases). The CDR3 contains 15 residues. The germline gives CDR1 SGHTA, CDR2 FQGNSA. The ends were cut back, 6 bases at V and 7 bases at J, with 19 bases in the middle. CDR3 residues: CASSPERARVNEQFF. Written as DNA, the CDR3 is TGTGCCAGCAGTCCAGAGCGGGCGAGGGTGAATGAGCAGTTCTTC.

The rearrangement uses TRBV6-5 and TRBJ1-2, with a weak D call TRBD1 (5 bases). CDR3 length equals 14 residues. The V gene lost 5 bases and the J gene lost 4 bases, with 14 bases spanning the gap. CDR1 and CDR2 (germline): MNHEY, SVGAGI. The CDR3 loop is CASSDPFGGYGYTF. CDR3 in DNA: TGTGCCAGCAGTGACCCATTTGGGGGCTATGGCTACACCTTC.

The chain is built from TRBV7-2 and TRBJ1-2, with 7 nucleotides matching TRBD1. The CDR3 has 16 residues. Germline lookup yields CDR1 SGHTA and CDR2 FQGNSA. The trim removed 1 base at V and 2 bases at J, leaving 7 bases unmatched. The CDR3 region has the DNA TGTGCCAGCAGCTTAGGAGGGGCGGGACAGAACTATGGCTACACCTTC. Amino acid sequence: CASSLGGAGQNYGYTF.

The CDR3 DNA reads as TGTGCCTCGGACCCGGACTCTGGGGCCAACGTCCTGACTTTC. Amino acid sequence: CASDPDSGANVLTF. The chain links TRBV30 to TRBJ2-6; unclear D gene. Germline loops: CDR1 GTSNPN, CDR2 SVGIG (reference sequence). Trimming took 7 bases from V and 0 from J, leaving 10 bases between them. The CDR3 extends over 14 amino acids.

This sequence joins TRBV19 and TRBJ2-2, with 12 bases lining up with TRBD2. The trim removed 7 bases at V and 5 bases at J, leaving 11 bases unmatched. CDR1 and CDR2 (germline): LNHDA, SQIVND (reference sequence). There are 17 residues in the CDR3. CDR3 sequence: CASIRTSGEKWTGELFF. CDR3 coding DNA: TGTGCCAGTATTCGGACTAGCGGGGAGAAGTGGACCGGGGAGCTGTTTTTT. Filled out from reference TRBV19 and TRBJ2-2, the complete variable domain reads DGGITQSPKYLFRKEGQNVTLSCEQNLNHDAMYWYRQDPGQGLRLIYYSQIVNDFQKGDIAEGYSVSREKKESFPLTVTSAQKNPTAFYLCASIRTSGEKWTGELFFGEGSRLTVL.

The chain combines TRBV30 with TRBJ1-5; no reliable D call. The V and J ends lost 5 bases and 1 base respectively, with 12 bases between them. The CDR3 runs to 14 residues. Germline CDR1 is GTSNPN and CDR2 is SVGIG (reference sequence). The CDR3 here is CAWATPGSNQPQHF. The CDR3 DNA is TGTGCCTGGGCCACCCCGGGAAGCAATCAGCCCCAGCATTTT.

The chain couples TRBV6-5 to TRBJ1-2; TRBD1 might be the D (6 bases). Trimming stripped 2 bases from V and 3 bases from J, with 16 bases between. The germline V gene has CDR1 MNHEY and CDR2 SVGAGI. This CDR3 is 16 amino acids long. The DNA of the CDR3 is TGTGCCAGCAGTTACGGGACAACCTCAGTGGACTATGGCTACACCTTC. Translating gives CASSYGTTSVDYGYTF.

The rearrangement uses TRBV29-1 and TRBJ2-4, with D possibly matching TRBD1 (5 bases). Looked up from germline, CDR1 is SQVTM and CDR2 is ANQGSEA. Trimming shortened V by 5 bases and J by 2 bases, and 10 bases separated the two germline ends. This CDR3 contains 13 residues. Here the CDR3 reads CSVSRQSKNIQYF. The DNA for the CDR3 is TGCAGCGTTTCCCGACAGTCCAAAAACATTCAGTACTTC.

The chain has TRBV19 and TRBJ1-1; perhaps TRBD1 as D (5 bases). Trimming cost V 3 bases and J 10 bases, with 15 bases left between them. This CDR3 spans 13 amino acids. Germline V CDR1 and CDR2: LNHDA, SQIVND (reference sequence). DNA of the CDR3: TGTGCCAGTAGTATCCTGGGGGAAGCCAGAGCTTTCTTT. Translated, it gives CASSILGEARAFF. Complete variable domain (other parts from reference TRBV19 and TRBJ1-1): DGGITQSPKYLFRKEGQNVTLSCEQNLNHDAMYWYRQDPGQGLRLIYYSQIVNDFQKGDIAEGYSVSREKKESFPLTVTSAQKNPTAFYLCASSILGEARAFFGQGTRLTVV.

The chain combines TRBV5-1 with TRBJ1-1; TRBD1 is a possible D gene (6 bases). Germline loops: CDR1 SGHRS, CDR2 YFSETQ. This CDR3 region has 15 residues. Trimming took off 4 bases at V and 2 bases at J, with 15 bases between the two ends. The CDR3 is CASSPIQGTNTEAFF. The CDR3 DNA sequence: TGCGCCAGCAGCCCGATACAGGGAACTAACACTGAAGCTTTCTTT.

This clone was seen a handful of times. The rearrangement links TRBV19 to TRBJ2-4; tentatively, D is TRBD2 (6 bases). Germline CDR1 LNHDA, CDR2 SQIVND (reference sequence). The V end was cut by 3 bases, the J end by 12 bases, with 9 bases between. CDR3 length: 11 amino acids. The CDR3 region is CASSMEGAQYF. The DNA for the CDR3 is TGTGCCAGTAGTATGGAGGGAGCTCAGTACTTC.

A word on this clone: The junction departs from the called germline gene at one end, perhaps through a read error. J is TRBJ2-3 and V is TRBV7-7, with D possibly being TRBD1 (6 bases). In germline, CDR1 is SSHAT, CDR2 FNYEAQ (reference sequence). The CDR3 is made up of 15 amino acids. CDR3 DNA: TGTGCTAGCAGCCTAAATACAGGGAGCACAGATACGCAGTATTTT. This translates into CASSLNTGSTDTQYF.